The 13 T cell receptor beta chains below were found in one sample sequenced in a study of response to subunit inactivated influenza vaccine. MiXCR, applied by TCRdb to the RT-PCR reads, yields one record per CDR3 protein. The table records 500,000 to 550,000 distinct CDR3 sequences, about 7.6% of them present only once. The sequences come from PBMCs from blood, collected 23 months after vaccination. The receptors originated from a man aged 50-75 years who received an inactivated influenza vaccine.

V and J are TRBV11-2 and TRBJ2-7; tentatively, D is TRBD2 (6 bases). In germline, CDR1 is SGHAT, CDR2 FQNNGV. Trimming removed 2 bases from V and 0 bases from J, with 17 bases in between. The CDR3 extends over 17 amino acids. CDR3 nucleotides: TGTGCCAGCAGCTTATACAAACGGCGGGATCACTCCTACGAGCAGTACTTC. Translated: CASSLYKRRDHSYEQYF.

The chain combines TRBV10-2 with TRBJ1-4, with D possibly matching TRBD1 (5 bases). This CDR3 has 16 amino acids. The germline CDR1 and CDR2 sequences are WSHSY and SAAADI. The germline V and J ends were trimmed by 0 bases and 11 bases, with 19 bases remaining between them. In DNA form, the CDR3 reads TGCGCCAGCAGTGAGTCAATGGGGACGCCACCTAGGAAACTGTTTTTT. This gives the protein CASSESMGTPPRKLFF.

This clonotype turned up a few times. Here the CDR3 DNA reads TGTGCCAGCAGTGGCACCGGGATTACGCAGTATTTT. It translates to CASSGTGITQYF. The J gene is TRBJ2-3, the V gene TRBV25-1; tentative D call: TRBD2 (5 bases). This CDR3 is 12 amino acids long. Germline V lookup: CDR1 MGHDK, CDR2 SYGVNS. V gave up 4 bases and J gave up 8 bases, with 10 bases separating them.

The sample holds a few counts of this clonotype. The CDR3 bases are TGCAGTGCGAGAATGGCAGGGAACCAAGAGACCCAGTACTTC. As protein: CSARMAGNQETQYF. The rearrangement uses TRBV20-1 and TRBJ2-5; TRBD1 might be the D (5 bases). The CDR3 consists of 14 residues. CDR1 DFQATT and CDR2 SNEGSKA come from the germline V gene (reference sequence). V lost 6 bases, J lost 0 bases, and 14 bases lay in between.

There are many counts of this clonotype. The J gene is TRBJ2-1, the V gene TRBV20-1; either TRBD1 or TRBD2 may supply D (5 bases each). The CDR3 totals 11 residues. In germline, CDR1 is DFQATT, CDR2 SNEGSKA (reference sequence). The V end was cut by 5 bases, the J end by 8 bases, with 10 bases between. CDR3 sequence reads: CSAGGPDEQFF. The CDR3 DNA reads as TGCAGTGCTGGGGGACCGGATGAGCAGTTCTTC.

The chain links TRBV29-1 to TRBJ2-7; no clear D. Germline CDR1 and CDR2: SQVTM and ANQGSEA. This CDR3 spans 12 amino acids. Deletions cut 0 bases from V and 3 bases from J, with 6 bases between. The CDR3 protein is CSVEDNHYEQYF. As DNA, the CDR3 is TGCAGCGTTGAAGACAACCACTACGAGCAGTACTTC.

In its sample, this clonotype was seen a few times. V usage is TRBV10-3 and J usage is TRBJ2-7; D is unresolved. The CDR3 has 13 amino acids. Trimming left V 3 bases short and J 3 bases short, with 9 bases between. Germline loops: CDR1 ENHRY, CDR2 SYGVKD. CDR3 region: CAISEGFYYEQYF. The CDR3 DNA reads as TGTGCCATCAGTGAAGGGTTCTACTACGAGCAGTACTTC.

This clonotype was recorded many times. This rearrangement joins TRBV7-2 to TRBJ1-5; a weak D match, TRBD1 (6 bases). V was shortened by 6 bases and J by 5 bases, with 8 bases between the two germline ends. The CDR3 has 12 amino acids. Germline V gives CDR1 SGHTA, CDR2 FQGNSA. CDR3 DNA sequence: TGTGCCAGCAGACAGGGAGATCAGCCCCAGCATTTT. Translating gives CASRQGDQPQHF.

The table lists this clonotype with many counts. The chain has TRBV12-3 or TRBV12-4 and TRBJ1-2; tentatively, D is TRBD1 (5 bases). This CDR3 contains 13 residues. The ends were cut back, 3 bases at V and 4 bases at J, with 9 bases in the middle. The CDR3 region is CASSFRGPYGYTF. In DNA, the CDR3 is TGTGCCAGCAGTTTTAGGGGCCCCTATGGCTACACCTTC.

This clonotype was counted many times. The rearrangement links TRBV5-1 to TRBJ2-5; maybe TRBD2 (5 bases). This CDR3 has 12 residues. The V end lost 7 bases, the J end lost 2 bases, and 9 bases lay between the germline ends. CDR1 is SGHRS and CDR2 is YFSETQ in the germline V gene. DNA for the CDR3: TGCGCCAGCGGCAGGACTCAAGAGACCCAGTACTTC. Translating gives CASGRTQETQYF.

This chain joins TRBV12-3 or TRBV12-4 and TRBJ1-2; a possible D gene is TRBD1 (5 bases). V lost 3 bases and J lost 6, with 11 bases in between. This CDR3 contains 13 residues. This CDR3 reads CASSLGGADGYTF. The CDR3 DNA is TGTGCCAGCAGTTTGGGGGGAGCAGATGGCTACACCTTC.

The V and J genes are TRBV6-2 or TRBV6-3 and TRBJ2-3; 9 bases align to TRBD2. The CDR3 is 17 amino acids. V lost 0 bases to trimming and J lost 2 bases; unmatched junction nucleotides: 6. CDR1 is MNHEY and CDR2 is SVGEGT in the germline V gene. CDR3 sequence (DNA): TGTGCCAGCAGTTACTCAAGTAGCGGGGGCCTCACAGATACGCAGTATTTT. It encodes CASSYSSSGGLTDTQYF.

The sample holds many counts of this clonotype. This chain connects TRBV20-1 to TRBJ2-7; 11 bases map to TRBD2. Germline CDR1 and CDR2: DFQATT and SNEGSKA (reference sequence). Unmatched junction bases numbered 8, after V lost 7 bases and J lost 3 bases. The CDR3 loop spans 14 amino acids. The DNA of the CDR3 is TGCAGTGGAAAAACTAGCGGGAGTTACTACGAGCAGTACTTC. This gives the protein CSGKTSGSYYEQYF.